This T cell receptor (beta chain) derives from a study of T cell responses to AZD1222 COVID-19 vaccine. General study findings and limits: Spike-wide vaccine-associated CD4 TCRs dominated at 160-218 and 743-854.

About this clone itself: Its antigen remains unknown.

The data were produced by immunoSEQ multiplex PCR, yet TCRdb's version contains in-frame clones alone and is incomplete. The sample contains around 120,000 clones, 75% to 90% of which appear only once. J gave up 0 bases and V 4 bases, and 6 bases lay outside the gene matches. CDR1 is LNHDA, CDR2 SQIVND, per germline (reference sequence). The CDR3 covers 15 residues. The sample in question was peripheral blood, obtained on day 0 of MenACWY control vaccination. This chain joins TRBV19 and TRBJ2-7, with 7 bases fitting TRBD1. The TCR originated in an adult in good health. CDR3 region: CASSRGQDHSYEQYF. The CDR3 bases are TGTGCCAGTAGTAGAGGACAGGATCACTCCTACGAGCAGTACTTC. Full variable domain (rest looked up from reference TRBV19 and TRBJ2-7): DGGITQSPKYLFRKEGQNVTLSCEQNLNHDAMYWYRQDPGQGLRLIYYSQIVNDFQKGDIAEGYSVSREKKESFPLTVTSAQKNPTAFYLCASSRGQDHSYEQYFGPGTRLTVT.